This T cell receptor beta chain was documented in a study of blood T cell repertoires in COVID-19. Assay: immunoSEQ multiplex PCR; the TCRdb copy retains only in-frame clones and omits some. The repertoire holds approximately 130,000 clones, with roughly 80% as singletons. This CDR3 has 15 residues. The junction had 10 bases not matched to a gene; V was cut back by 4 bases and J by 6 bases. The receptor comes from a man aged 25 to 40 who had recovered from COVID-19. Specimen: PBMCs or T cells enriched from blood (not recorded which). This chain joins TRBV23-1 and TRBJ2-7; 9 bases match TRBD1. TRBV23-1 is known as an ORF, though its function is uncertain. CDR3 amino acids: CASSRRDRVSFEQYV. The CDR3 DNA follows: TGCGCCAGCAGTCGCCGGGACAGGGTGTCGTTCGAGCAGTACGTC.